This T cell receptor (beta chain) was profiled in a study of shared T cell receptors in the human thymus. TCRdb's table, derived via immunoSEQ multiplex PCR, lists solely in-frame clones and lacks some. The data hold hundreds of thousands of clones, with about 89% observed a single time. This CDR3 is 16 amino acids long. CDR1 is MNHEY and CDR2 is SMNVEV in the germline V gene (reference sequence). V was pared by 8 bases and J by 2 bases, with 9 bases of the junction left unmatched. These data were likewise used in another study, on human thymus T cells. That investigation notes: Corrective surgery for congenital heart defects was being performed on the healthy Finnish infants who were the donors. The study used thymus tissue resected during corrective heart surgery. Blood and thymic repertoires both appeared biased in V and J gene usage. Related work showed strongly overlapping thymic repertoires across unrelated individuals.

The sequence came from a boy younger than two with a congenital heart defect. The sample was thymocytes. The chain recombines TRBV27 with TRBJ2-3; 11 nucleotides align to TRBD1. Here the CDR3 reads CASRLWGQGDTDTQYF. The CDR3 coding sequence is TGTGCCAGCCGGCTCTGGGGACAGGGGGACACAGATACGCAGTATTTT.